This TCR beta chain was found in a study of cytomegalovirus exposure and HLA in healthy donors. Germline assignment: CDR1 MGHRA and CDR2 YSYEKL. This CDR3 comprises 13 residues. Study results and limitations: Several V segments, TRBV6-2 and TRBV6-3 among them, could not be told apart and were dropped. Several of the most significant clusters appeared, in a later analysis, to be linked to common viral pathogens.

This clone has only a few counts. Its antigen is not identified. Germline is not matched at one junction end, which may reflect a read error. With 60 Vbeta and 13 Jbeta primers, the PCR was carried out. The method was immunoSEQ multiplex PCR; TCRdb's version includes in-frame clones alone and lacks a portion of them. The table records approximately 130,000 clones, about 85% of them present only once. Material for sequencing was PBMCs. This chain connects TRBV4-1 to TRBJ1-1, with D unresolved. This TCR was sampled from a woman aged 25 to 45 in good health and CMV-seropositive. For the CDR3, the DNA is TGCGCCAGCAGCCAAGTCGGAGTACCGCTACATGTGTTT. As protein: CASSQVGVPLHVF.